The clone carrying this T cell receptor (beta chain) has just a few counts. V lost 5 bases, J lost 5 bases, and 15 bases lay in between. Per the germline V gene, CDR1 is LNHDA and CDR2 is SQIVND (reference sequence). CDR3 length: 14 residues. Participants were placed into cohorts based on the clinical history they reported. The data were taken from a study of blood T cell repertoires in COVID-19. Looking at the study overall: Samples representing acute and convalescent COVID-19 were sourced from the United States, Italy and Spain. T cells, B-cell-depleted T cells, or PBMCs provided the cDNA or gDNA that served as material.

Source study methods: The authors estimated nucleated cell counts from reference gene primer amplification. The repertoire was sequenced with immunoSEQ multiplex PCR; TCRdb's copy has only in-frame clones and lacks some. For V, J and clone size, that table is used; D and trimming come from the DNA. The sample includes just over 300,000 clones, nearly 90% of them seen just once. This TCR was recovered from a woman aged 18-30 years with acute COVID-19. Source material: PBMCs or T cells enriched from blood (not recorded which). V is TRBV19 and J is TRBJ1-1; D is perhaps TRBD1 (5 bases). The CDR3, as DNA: TGTGCCAGTAGTCTCTTGGGGGGATGGACTGAAGCTTTCTTT. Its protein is CASSLLGGWTEAFF.